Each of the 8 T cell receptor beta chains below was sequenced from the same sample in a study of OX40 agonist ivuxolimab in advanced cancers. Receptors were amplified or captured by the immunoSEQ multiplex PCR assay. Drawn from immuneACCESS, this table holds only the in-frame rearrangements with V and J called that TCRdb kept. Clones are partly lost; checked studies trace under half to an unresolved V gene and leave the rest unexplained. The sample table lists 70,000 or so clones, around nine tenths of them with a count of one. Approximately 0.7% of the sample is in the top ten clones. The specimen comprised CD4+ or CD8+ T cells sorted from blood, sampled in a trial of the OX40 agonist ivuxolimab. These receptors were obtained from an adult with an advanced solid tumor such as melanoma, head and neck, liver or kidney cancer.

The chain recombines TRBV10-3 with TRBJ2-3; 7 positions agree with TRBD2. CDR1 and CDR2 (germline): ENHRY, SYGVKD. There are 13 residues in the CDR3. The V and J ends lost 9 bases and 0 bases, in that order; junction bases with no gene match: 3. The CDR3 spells CAMGGGSTDTQYF. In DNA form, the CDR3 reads TGTGCCATGGGGGGGGGAAGCACAGATACGCAGTATTTT.

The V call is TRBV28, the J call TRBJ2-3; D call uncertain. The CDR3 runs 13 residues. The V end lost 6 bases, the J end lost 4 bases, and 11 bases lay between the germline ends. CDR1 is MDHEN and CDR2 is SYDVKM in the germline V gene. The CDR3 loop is CASRAPPADTQYF. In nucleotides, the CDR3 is TGTGCCAGCAGAGCCCCCCCGGCAGATACGCAGTATTTT.

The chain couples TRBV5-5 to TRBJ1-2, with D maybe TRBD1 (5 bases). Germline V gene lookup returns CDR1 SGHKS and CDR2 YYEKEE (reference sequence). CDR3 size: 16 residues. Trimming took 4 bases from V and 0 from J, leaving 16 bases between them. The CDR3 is CASSEGPHGSNYGYTF. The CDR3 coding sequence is TGTGCCAGCAGCGAGGGGCCCCATGGGTCTAACTATGGCTACACCTTC.

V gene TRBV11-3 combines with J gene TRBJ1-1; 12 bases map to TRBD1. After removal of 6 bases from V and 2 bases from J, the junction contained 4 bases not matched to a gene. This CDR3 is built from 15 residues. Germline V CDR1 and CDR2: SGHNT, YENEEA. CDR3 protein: CASSRDRGPNTEAFF. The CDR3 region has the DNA TGTGCCAGCAGTCGGGACAGGGGGCCAAACACTGAAGCTTTCTTT.

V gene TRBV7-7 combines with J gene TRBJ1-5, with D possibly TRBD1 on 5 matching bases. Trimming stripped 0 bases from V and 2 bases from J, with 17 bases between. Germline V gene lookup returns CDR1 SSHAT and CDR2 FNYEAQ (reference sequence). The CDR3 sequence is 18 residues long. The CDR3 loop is CASSLASSGTSCNQPQHF. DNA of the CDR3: TGTGCCAGCAGCTTAGCGTCCTCTGGGACGTCCTGCAATCAGCCCCAGCATTTT.

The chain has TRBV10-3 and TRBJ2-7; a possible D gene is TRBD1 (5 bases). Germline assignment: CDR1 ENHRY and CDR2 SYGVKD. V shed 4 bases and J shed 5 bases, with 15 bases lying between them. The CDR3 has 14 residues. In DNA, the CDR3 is TGTGCCATCAGTGCTGTGACAGACCCTAACGAGCAGTACTTC. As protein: CAISAVTDPNEQYF.

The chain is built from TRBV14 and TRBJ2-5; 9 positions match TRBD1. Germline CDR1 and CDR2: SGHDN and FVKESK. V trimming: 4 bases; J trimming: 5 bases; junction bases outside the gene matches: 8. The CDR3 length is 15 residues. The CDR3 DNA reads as TGTGCCAGCAGCCTGGGACAGGGAATATCGGAGACCCAGTACTTC. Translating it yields CASSLGQGISETQYF.

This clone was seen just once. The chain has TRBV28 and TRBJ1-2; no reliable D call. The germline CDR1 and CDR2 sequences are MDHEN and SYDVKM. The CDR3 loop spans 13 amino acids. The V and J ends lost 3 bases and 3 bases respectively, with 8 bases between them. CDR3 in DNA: TGTGCCAGCAGTTTGGACGGTCACTATGGCTACACCTTC. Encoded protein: CASSLDGHYGYTF.